This T cell receptor beta chain was recorded in a study of shared clonotypes between healthy human individuals. Study observations and caveats: Among donors, sharing of clonotypes was expected to be affected by sequencing depth.

Sequenced by immunoSEQ multiplex PCR; TCRdb stores in-frame clones only, minus some. This table holds under 350,000 clones, roughly 87% found once. A remark on this clone: Antigen: not known.

The CDR3 is 19 amino acids. Germline CDR1 reads MDHEN; CDR2 reads SYDVKM. V dropped 1 base and J dropped 2; count of bases not matched to a gene: 17. V gene TRBV28 combines with J gene TRBJ2-7, with 7 bases identical to TRBD2. What was sequenced was memory CD8+ T cells sorted from blood. Stated subset: CD45RO+ cells pooled with CCR7-negative TemRA cells. This TCR came from a man between 18 and 35 years old in good health. The CDR3 nucleotides are TGTGCCAGCAGTTTATACCTCTCAGCGGGGAGGGGACTCCCCTACGAGCAGTACTTC. Protein product: CASSLYLSAGRGLPYEQYF.